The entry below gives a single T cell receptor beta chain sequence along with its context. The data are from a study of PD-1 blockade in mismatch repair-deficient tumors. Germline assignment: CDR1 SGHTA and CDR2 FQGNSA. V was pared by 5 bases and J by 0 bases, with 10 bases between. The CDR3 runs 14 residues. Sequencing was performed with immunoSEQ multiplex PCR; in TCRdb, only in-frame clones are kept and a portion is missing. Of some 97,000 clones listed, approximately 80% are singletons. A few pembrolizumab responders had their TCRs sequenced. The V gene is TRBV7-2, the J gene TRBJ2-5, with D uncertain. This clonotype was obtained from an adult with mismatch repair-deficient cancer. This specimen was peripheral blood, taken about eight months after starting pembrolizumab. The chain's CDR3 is CASSPTTYQETQYF. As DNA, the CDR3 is TGTGCCAGCAGCCCGACAACGTACCAAGAGACCCAGTACTTC.